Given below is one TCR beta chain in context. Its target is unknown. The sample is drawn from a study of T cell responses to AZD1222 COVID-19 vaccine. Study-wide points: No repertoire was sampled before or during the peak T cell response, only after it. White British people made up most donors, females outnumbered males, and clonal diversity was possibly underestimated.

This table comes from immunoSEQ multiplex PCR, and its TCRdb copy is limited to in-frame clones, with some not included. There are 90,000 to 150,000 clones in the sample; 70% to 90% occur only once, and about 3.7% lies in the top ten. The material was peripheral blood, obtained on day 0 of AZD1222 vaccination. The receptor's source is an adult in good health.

CDR3 in amino acids: CASSPPILGWTEAFF. The CDR3 nucleotides are TGTGCCAGCTCACCACCGATCCTGGGGTGGACTGAAGCTTTCTTT. The V and J genes are TRBV18 and TRBJ1-1; D not certain. Germline lookup yields CDR1 KGHSH and CDR2 LQKENI. This CDR3 comprises 15 residues. Trimming cost V 0 bases and J 5 bases, with 13 bases left between them.